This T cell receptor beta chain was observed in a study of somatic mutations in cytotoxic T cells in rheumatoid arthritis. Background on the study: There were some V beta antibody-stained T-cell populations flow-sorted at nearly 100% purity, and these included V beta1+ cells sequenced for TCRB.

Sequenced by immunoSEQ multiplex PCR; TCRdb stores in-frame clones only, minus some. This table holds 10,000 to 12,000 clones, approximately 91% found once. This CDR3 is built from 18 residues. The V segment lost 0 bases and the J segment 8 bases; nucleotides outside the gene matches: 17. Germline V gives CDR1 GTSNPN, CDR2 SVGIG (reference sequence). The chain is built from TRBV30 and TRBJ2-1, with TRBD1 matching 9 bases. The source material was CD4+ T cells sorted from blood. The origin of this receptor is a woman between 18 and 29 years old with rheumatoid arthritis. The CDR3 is CAWSVLFGLDRGFHEQFF. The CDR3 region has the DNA TGTGCCTGGAGTGTACTGTTCGGTCTTGACAGGGGGTTTCATGAGCAGTTCTTC.